Listed below are T cell receptor beta chains from one sample, sequenced in a study of T cells in Graves' hyperthyroidism and ophthalmopathy. TCRdb re-derived calls from the multiplex PCR reads in MiXCR, one entry per CDR3 protein. This table holds around 690,000 distinct CDR3 sequences, 15% to 20% found once. The specimen sequenced was blood. These receptors all come from a middle-aged man with Graves' hyperthyroidism. The CDR3 runs from the conserved cysteine through the conserved F or W. A D gene is named only where the DNA matches it firmly. Where a row states a size, it is once, few, many or the class of an expanded clone; other rows omit it.

clone_size: -; v_call: TRBV7-6; d_call: -; j_call: TRBJ1-2; cdr3_nt: TGTGCCAGTCCTCGAATAAAGGGGAGTTGGGACTATGGCTACACCTTC; cdr3_aa: CASPRIKGSWDYGYTF
clone_size: many; v_call: TRBV2; d_call: -; j_call: TRBJ1-6; cdr3_nt: TGTGCCAGCACCTTCTTCGGGGTTTCCAATTCACCCCTCCACTTT; cdr3_aa: CASTFFGVSNSPLHF
clone_size: many; v_call: TRBV9; d_call: -; j_call: TRBJ2-7; cdr3_nt: TGTGCCAGCAGCGGGACGGATTCCTACGAGCAGTACTTC; cdr3_aa: CASSGTDSYEQYF
clone_size: many; v_call: TRBV11-2; d_call: -; j_call: TRBJ2-5; cdr3_nt: TGTGCCAGCGAGCGTACGTACCAAGAGACCCAGTACTTC; cdr3_aa: CASERTYQETQYF
clone_size: many; v_call: TRBV7-6; d_call: TRBD1; j_call: TRBJ2-1; cdr3_nt: TGTGCCAGCAGCCCCACGACAGGGGTCTACAATGAGCAGTTCTTC; cdr3_aa: CASSPTTGVYNEQFF
clone_size: many; v_call: TRBV30; d_call: TRBD1; j_call: TRBJ1-1; cdr3_nt: TGTGCCTGGCTCCGACAGGGGGCGAACACTGAAGCTTTCTTT; cdr3_aa: CAWLRQGANTEAFF
clone_size: many; v_call: TRBV9; d_call: TRBD1; j_call: TRBJ2-7; cdr3_nt: TGTGCCAGCAGCCCCACCGAGGGACAGGGTTCCTACGAGCAGTACTTC; cdr3_aa: CASSPTEGQGSYEQYF
clone_size: few; v_call: TRBV19; d_call: -; j_call: TRBJ1-5; cdr3_nt: TGTGCCAGTAGTACAGGGCGCAACAATCAGCCCCAGCATTTT; cdr3_aa: CASSTGRNNQPQHF
clone_size: few; v_call: TRBV29-1; d_call: TRBD2; j_call: TRBJ2-2; cdr3_nt: TGCAGCGTTGGACTAGCGGATCGTATTCCTTCACCCGGGGAGCTGTTTTTT; cdr3_aa: CSVGLADRIPSPGELFF
clone_size: many; v_call: TRBV6-6; d_call: -; j_call: TRBJ2-7; cdr3_nt: TGTGCCAGCAGTTACTCGGGAGAGACCTACGAGCAGTACTTC; cdr3_aa: CASSYSGETYEQYF
clone_size: few; v_call: TRBV11-2; d_call: -; j_call: TRBJ2-7; cdr3_nt: TGTGCCAGCAGCCTTGACAGACGGGAGCAGTACTTC; cdr3_aa: CASSLDRREQYF
clone_size: many; v_call: TRBV29-1; d_call: TRBD2; j_call: TRBJ2-3; cdr3_nt: TGCAGCGTTGAAACGCTAGCGGGAGGGCTCACAGATACGCAGTATTTT; cdr3_aa: CSVETLAGGLTDTQYF
clone_size: -; v_call: TRBV6-1; d_call: -; j_call: TRBJ1-1; cdr3_nt: TGTGCCAGCAGGGACGGACAAACGAACACTGAAGCTTTCTTT; cdr3_aa: CASRDGQTNTEAFF
clone_size: -; v_call: TRBV7-3; d_call: -; j_call: TRBJ2-7; cdr3_nt: TGTGCCAGCAGCTCGGGTCCGGGAGCTCTCGAGCAGTACTTC; cdr3_aa: CASSSGPGALEQYF
clone_size: many; v_call: TRBV12-3/TRBV12-4; d_call: TRBD1; j_call: TRBJ1-5; cdr3_nt: TGTGCCAGCAGTCAGAGGACAGGGTCGGAGCCCCAGCATTTT; cdr3_aa: CASSQRTGSEPQHF
clone_size: many; v_call: TRBV19; d_call: -; j_call: TRBJ2-1; cdr3_nt: TGTGCCAGTAGTATTATCGGCTCCATTGAAGCCTACAATGAGCAGTTCTTC; cdr3_aa: CASSIIGSIEAYNEQFF
clone_size: -; v_call: TRBV3-1; d_call: -; j_call: TRBJ2-1; cdr3_nt: TGTGCCAGCAGCCAAAACCCCCCCAATGAGCAGTTCTTC; cdr3_aa: CASSQNPPNEQFF
clone_size: -; v_call: TRBV19; d_call: TRBD1; j_call: TRBJ1-5; cdr3_nt: TGTGCCAGTAGTGTAACCGGGACAGGGGGCCCACCCGACCAGCCCCAGCATTTT; cdr3_aa: CASSVTGTGGPPDQPQHF
clone_size: many; v_call: TRBV20-1; d_call: TRBD2; j_call: TRBJ2-1; cdr3_nt: TGCAGTGCCAATCCTAGCGGGAGGGCCTACAATGAGCAGTTCTTC; cdr3_aa: CSANPSGRAYNEQFF
clone_size: -; v_call: TRBV11-2; d_call: TRBD2; j_call: TRBJ2-1; cdr3_nt: TGTGCCAGCAGCCAGAGCGGGGCTAGCGGGAGGAATGAGCAGTTCTTC; cdr3_aa: CASSQSGASGRNEQFF
clone_size: few; v_call: TRBV6-1; d_call: TRBD1; j_call: TRBJ2-1; cdr3_nt: TGTGCCAGCAGAGATTACAGGGGCTCCTACAATGAGCAGTTCTTC; cdr3_aa: CASRDYRGSYNEQFF
clone_size: many; v_call: TRBV19; d_call: TRBD2; j_call: TRBJ2-1; cdr3_nt: TGTGCCAGTAGTAAAACTAGCGGAAGAGGATCAAATGAGCAGTTCTTC; cdr3_aa: CASSKTSGRGSNEQFF
clone_size: -; v_call: TRBV5-1; d_call: -; j_call: TRBJ2-5; cdr3_nt: TGCGCCAGCAGCTTGTGGGGGAAAGAGACCCAGTACTTC; cdr3_aa: CASSLWGKETQYF
clone_size: few; v_call: TRBV20-1; d_call: -; j_call: TRBJ1-5; cdr3_nt: TGCAGTGCTAGATCCAGCACGCAGCCCCAGCATTTT; cdr3_aa: CSARSSTQPQHF
clone_size: -; v_call: TRBV28; d_call: -; j_call: TRBJ2-7; cdr3_nt: TGTGCCAGCAGTTCAAATTTGCAGCAGTACTTC; cdr3_aa: CASSSNLQQYF
clone_size: many; v_call: TRBV6-1; d_call: TRBD1; j_call: TRBJ1-2; cdr3_nt: TGTGCCAGCAGTGTACAGGGGGCTAACTATGGCTACACCTTC; cdr3_aa: CASSVQGANYGYTF
clone_size: few; v_call: TRBV28; d_call: TRBD2; j_call: TRBJ2-7; cdr3_nt: TGTGCCAGCAGTTTTGTGGGCCGGGGGGACTACGAGCAGTACTTC; cdr3_aa: CASSFVGRGDYEQYF
clone_size: many; v_call: TRBV7-9; d_call: -; j_call: TRBJ2-7; cdr3_nt: TGTGCCAGCAGCTCCATTGACCGCACCGCGTACGAGCAGTACTTC; cdr3_aa: CASSSIDRTAYEQYF
clone_size: -; v_call: TRBV3-1; d_call: TRBD1; j_call: TRBJ2-5; cdr3_nt: TGTGCCAGCAGACCCAAGGGACAGGGGGCAACAGAGACCCAGTACTTC; cdr3_aa: CASRPKGQGATETQYF
clone_size: -; v_call: TRBV30; d_call: -; j_call: TRBJ1-3; cdr3_nt: TGTGCCTGGAGTTATGGGGCCACTGGAGGAGACACCATATATTTT; cdr3_aa: CAWSYGATGGDTIYF
clone_size: once; v_call: TRBV6-1; d_call: -; j_call: TRBJ2-1; cdr3_nt: TGTGCCAGCAGTGATGGTGCGGTGAGCTCCTACAATGAGCAGTGCTTC; cdr3_aa: CASSDGAVSSYNEQCF
clone_size: -; v_call: TRBV12-3/TRBV12-4; d_call: TRBD1; j_call: TRBJ2-7; cdr3_nt: TGTGCCAGCCGAAGGGGTGCAGGGGGAACCTACGAGCAGTACTTC; cdr3_aa: CASRRGAGGTYEQYF
clone_size: many; v_call: TRBV5-6; d_call: TRBD1; j_call: TRBJ2-1; cdr3_nt: TGTGCCAGCAGCTGGGGACAGGGGAGTGTAGATGAGCAGTTCTTC; cdr3_aa: CASSWGQGSVDEQFF
clone_size: many; v_call: TRBV6-4; d_call: -; j_call: TRBJ2-7; cdr3_nt: TGTGCCAGCAGTGACTTTAAGGGTGAATACGAGCAGTACTTC; cdr3_aa: CASSDFKGEYEQYF
clone_size: many; v_call: TRBV7-2; d_call: -; j_call: TRBJ2-7; cdr3_nt: TGTGCCAGCAGCTTAGGGCGGGCCAGCTCCTACGAGCAGTACTTC; cdr3_aa: CASSLGRASSYEQYF
clone_size: many; v_call: TRBV24-1; d_call: TRBD1; j_call: TRBJ1-2; cdr3_nt: TGTGCCACCAGTGATTTGCTGAGGACAGGCTATGGCTACACCTTC; cdr3_aa: CATSDLLRTGYGYTF
clone_size: few; v_call: TRBV19; d_call: -; j_call: TRBJ1-5; cdr3_nt: TGTGCCAGTACCGGCCCGGGTAGCAATCAGCCCCAGCATTTT; cdr3_aa: CASTGPGSNQPQHF
clone_size: few; v_call: TRBV5-1; d_call: TRBD2; j_call: TRBJ2-1; cdr3_nt: TGCGCCAGCAGCTTAGAACTAGCGGGAGGGGCCTCCTACAATGAGCAGTTCTTC; cdr3_aa: CASSLELAGGASYNEQFF
clone_size: -; v_call: TRBV7-9; d_call: -; j_call: TRBJ2-2; cdr3_nt: TGTGCCAGCAGCTTAACATTCTCGAACACCGGGGAGCTGTTTTTT; cdr3_aa: CASSLTFSNTGELFF
clone_size: many; v_call: TRBV7-9; d_call: -; j_call: TRBJ2-3; cdr3_nt: TGTGCCAGCAGCTTAGACGGTCCGCAGTATTTT; cdr3_aa: CASSLDGPQYF
clone_size: -; v_call: TRBV6-1; d_call: TRBD1; j_call: TRBJ1-5; cdr3_nt: TGTGCCAGCAGGGGGGGACAGGGGGACAATCAGCCCCAGCATTTT; cdr3_aa: CASRGGQGDNQPQHF
clone_size: many; v_call: TRBV11-2; d_call: TRBD2; j_call: TRBJ2-7; cdr3_nt: TGTGCCAGCAGCGGGTTGAGCGGGAGGGCCCGCGAGCAGTACTTC; cdr3_aa: CASSGLSGRAREQYF
clone_size: -; v_call: TRBV9; d_call: -; j_call: TRBJ2-1; cdr3_nt: TGTGCCAGCAGCGTAGGTTTATCTGTAGCGGACAGATCCTACAATGAGCAGTTCTTC; cdr3_aa: CASSVGLSVADRSYNEQFF
clone_size: few; v_call: TRBV7-9; d_call: TRBD1; j_call: TRBJ1-2; cdr3_nt: TGTGCCAGCAGACTCTTCCAGGGGGCAGATGGCTACACCTTC; cdr3_aa: CASRLFQGADGYTF
clone_size: -; v_call: TRBV12-3/TRBV12-4; d_call: -; j_call: TRBJ1-5; cdr3_nt: TGTGCCAGCAGCTCACGGCCGGGGACTCAGCCCCAGCATTTT; cdr3_aa: CASSSRPGTQPQHF
clone_size: few; v_call: TRBV19; d_call: -; j_call: TRBJ1-1; cdr3_nt: TGTGCCAGTAGTATTCGGGCTGGCACTGAAGCTTTCTTT; cdr3_aa: CASSIRAGTEAFF